The entry below gives a single T cell receptor beta chain sequence along with its context. Repertoires were generated with immunoSEQ multiplex PCR, while TCRdb's copy carries only in-frame clones and drops some. Among approximately 82,000 clones listed, about 87% were seen once. The germline CDR1 and CDR2 sequences are SNHLY and FYNNEI. The CDR3 covers 14 residues. After removal of 2 bases from V and 11 bases from J, the junction contained 11 bases not matched to a gene. This specimen belongs to a study of control samples from healthy donors and cancer patients. Input material: blood. The receptor comes from a man aged 50 to 60 in good health. J is TRBJ1-1 and V is TRBV2; 7 positions match TRBD1. CDR3 sequence reads: CASSERDRGVEAFF. CDR3 bases: TGTGCCAGCAGTGAACGGGACAGAGGCGTTGAGGCTTTCTTT.